The T cell receptor beta chain described here comes from a study of blood T cell repertoires in COVID-19. Study as a whole: Sites in the United States, Italy and Spain provided acute and convalescent COVID-19 samples. T cells, B-cell-depleted T cells, or PBMCs supplied cDNA or gDNA.

Per the study methods: From reference gene primer amplification, estimates of nucleated cell counts were derived. The data were produced by immunoSEQ multiplex PCR, yet TCRdb's version contains in-frame clones alone and is incomplete. The V and J calls and the clone size are those of that table, but D and trimming were determined from the DNA. The table lists 200,000 to 300,000 clones, 70% to 90% of them singletons. V was cut by 2 bases and J by 3 bases, with 10 bases left in between. Germline V CDR1 and CDR2: MDHEN, SYDVKM. CDR3 length: 14 residues. The TCR was taken from a man younger than 35 with active or convalescent COVID-19. Sequences were obtained from peripheral blood. The V and J genes are TRBV28 and TRBJ1-1; possibly TRBD1 for D (5 bases). The CDR3 region is CASSLTGLYTEAFF. The DNA for the CDR3 is TGTGCCAGCAGTTTAACAGGATTGTACACTGAAGCTTTCTTT. The complete variable domain, with remaining parts taken from reference TRBV28 and TRBJ1-1, reads DVKVTQSSRYLVKRTGEKVFLECVQDMDHENMFWYRQDPGLGLRLIYFSYDVKMKEKGDIPEGYSVSREKKERFSLILESASTNQTSMYLCASSLTGLYTEAFFGQGTRLTVV.